What follows are 10 T cell receptor beta chains derived from one specimen sequenced in a study of response to subunit inactivated influenza vaccine. TCRdb analysed the RT-PCR reads with MiXCR anew, one entry per CDR3 protein. The data hold approximately 250,000 distinct CDR3 sequences, with more than 9% observed a single time. Sample: non-naive T cells sorted from PBMCs, taken less than 15 days before vaccination. These receptors originate from a man in his fifties who received an inactivated influenza vaccine.

This clonotype was counted between two and nine times. The chain joins TRBV15 to TRBJ2-7; no firm D call. Germline CDR1 reads LNHNV; CDR2 reads YYDKDF (reference sequence). V was trimmed by 1 base and J by 1 base, leaving 5 bases between them. The CDR3 is 13 amino acids. CDR3 nucleotides: TGTGCCACCAGCAGAGCTAGATCCTACGAGCAGTACTTC. Protein product: CATSRARSYEQYF. Filled out from reference TRBV15 and TRBJ2-7, the complete variable domain reads DAMVIQNPRYQVTQFGKPVTLSCSQTLNHNVMYWYQQKSSQAPKLLFHYYDKDFNNEADTPDNFQSRRPNTSFCFLDIRSPGLGDTAMYLCATSRARSYEQYFGPGTRLTVT.

The sample holds a few counts of this clonotype. The V call is TRBV28, the J call TRBJ1-5; perhaps TRBD1 as D (5 bases). Trimming shortened V by 11 bases and J by 0 bases, and 20 bases separated the two germline ends. The CDR3 loop spans 16 amino acids. Germline V gene data show CDR1 as MDHEN and CDR2 as SYDVKM. The CDR3, as DNA: TGTGCCTCCCGGGGCGGCGGCGCGGTTAGCAATCAGCCCCAGCATTTT. Its translation: CASRGGGAVSNQPQHF.

The chain joins TRBV5-1 to TRBJ2-3; tentatively, D is TRBD2 (6 bases). Germline CDR1 is SGHRS and CDR2 is YFSETQ. The V and J ends lost 1 base and 1 base respectively, with 10 bases between them. The length of the CDR3 is 15 residues. CDR3 sequence (DNA): TGCGCCAGCAGCTTGCAGCGGGTGGGCACAGATACGCAGTATTTT. Its translation is CASSLQRVGTDTQYF.

This clonotype was recorded a few times. The chain joins TRBV20-1 to TRBJ2-1; 8 bases map to TRBD1. J was trimmed by 2 bases and V by 5 bases; bases with no gene match: 8. The CDR3 runs 15 residues. CDR1 and CDR2 from the germline V gene are DFQATT and SNEGSKA (reference sequence). CDR3 nucleotide sequence: TGCAGTGCTCATAAGACAGGGGAGCCCTACAATGAGCAGTTCTTC. Encoded protein: CSAHKTGEPYNEQFF.

This chain joins TRBV20-1 and TRBJ1-1, with D maybe TRBD1 (6 bases). The CDR3 totals 16 residues. The germline V and J ends were trimmed by 2 bases and 1 base, with 17 bases remaining between them. Germline CDR1 is DFQATT and CDR2 is SNEGSKA (reference sequence). The CDR3 is CSARPSGVLRNTEAFF. In DNA form, the CDR3 reads TGCAGTGCTAGACCTTCAGGGGTTCTGCGGAACACTGAAGCTTTCTTT.

This clonotype has ten or more counts. The genes are TRBV19 and TRBJ2-5, with D unresolved. Germline V gene sequence: CDR1 LNHDA, CDR2 SQIVND (reference sequence). The V end lost 3 bases, the J end lost 3 bases, and 11 bases lay between the germline ends. The CDR3 runs to 14 residues. CDR3 loop: CASSMGRIKETQYF. DNA for the CDR3: TGTGCCAGTAGTATGGGCCGGATAAAAGAGACCCAGTACTTC.

This clonotype has only a few counts. V and J are TRBV25-1 and TRBJ2-1; D unresolved. CDR3 length: 17 residues. CDR1 MGHDK and CDR2 SYGVNS come from the germline V gene. V lost 4 bases and J lost 0, with 16 bases in between. In DNA, the CDR3 is TGTGCCAGCAGTGCCCCACCGGTAGGCTTCTCCTACAATGAGCAGTTCTTC. Translating gives CASSAPPVGFSYNEQFF.

This clonotype has just a few counts. CDR3 loop: CASSESGTRRETQYF. CDR3 nucleotides: TGTGCCAGCTCAGAGTCCGGGACTCGGCGAGAGACCCAGTACTTC. V usage is TRBV18 and J usage is TRBJ2-5; D is possibly TRBD2 (6 bases). The length of the CDR3 is 15 residues. The V end was cut by 5 bases, the J end by 4 bases, with 17 bases between. Germline CDR1 KGHSH, CDR2 LQKENI.

This clonotype came up a few times. V is TRBV7-2 and J is TRBJ2-7; D is perhaps TRBD1 or TRBD2 (5 bases each). Trimming pared 3 bases from V and 4 bases from J, leaving 16 bases between. Germline-derived CDR1 and CDR2 are SGHTA and FQGNSA. CDR3 size: 15 residues. DNA of the CDR3: TGTGCCAGCAGCTTCCGGGACGCCCGATTGTACGAGCAGTACTTC. This translates into CASSFRDARLYEQYF.

This chain links TRBV7-9 with TRBJ1-2; 9 bases align to TRBD1. Trimming at V came to 6 bases and at J to 6 bases, leaving 8 bases not matched to a gene. This CDR3 contains 14 residues. Germline assignment: CDR1 SEHNR and CDR2 FQNEAQ (reference sequence). This CDR3 is CASSYWTGEDGYTF. CDR3 sequence (DNA): TGTGCCAGCAGTTACTGGACAGGGGAAGATGGCTACACCTTC.